The rows below give T cell receptor beta chains drawn from one sample of a study of neurological immune-mediated disorders. TCRdb used MiXCR to reprocess the 5' RACE reads, holding one entry per CDR3 protein. The repertoire includes approximately 32,000 distinct CDR3 sequences, less than 8.5% of them detected once, and around 4.4% sits in the top ten. The specimen was PBMCs. All receptors derive from a woman aged 40-49 years in good health. Each CDR3 is given without its conserved first and last residue. Clone size is given for some rows only: seen once, a few or many times, or a class if the clone is expanded.

clone_size j_call v_call cdr3_aa
many TRBJ2-1 TRBV3-1 ASSPSGSGTYNEQF
many TRBJ1-1 TRBV5-1 ASSTDRANTEAF
many TRBJ1-3 TRBV4-1 ASSQGFISGNTIY
. TRBJ1-5 TRBV6-5 AARGSINQPQH
many TRBJ2-1 TRBV12-3/TRBV12-4 ASSLFSGASYNEQF
few TRBJ2-1 TRBV25-1 ASSERSGGGGQF
many TRBJ2-3 TRBV27 ASSPGNTDTQY
many TRBJ1-1 TRBV9 ASSVAIQGLETEAF
many TRBJ1-5 TRBV28 ASSSSGGPLWPQH
. TRBJ1-6 TRBV6-5 VTRLDGNSPLH
many TRBJ1-4 TRBV14 ASSHLQGFESKLF
many TRBJ2-1 TRBV6-2/TRBV6-3 ASSLPMTSEGGDEQF
few TRBJ2-2 TRBV12-3/TRBV12-4 ASSSRDRVNTGELF
many TRBJ2-3 TRBV10-3 AISGLAGVGGDTDTQY
many TRBJ1-3 TRBV15 ATSRDRGPSGNTIY
many TRBJ2-1 TRBV28 ASSLPQGRYNEQF
. TRBJ2-5 TRBV5-1 ASSLNLLETQY
many TRBJ2-3 TRBV2 ASSRRAGGQGDTQY
. TRBJ1-2 TRBV5-6 ASSPGPSNYGYT
many TRBJ2-1 TRBV11-2 ASSLRTSGGSEQF
many TRBJ2-2 TRBV6-1 ASIDLGLLF
many TRBJ2-7 TRBV10-3 AISEQGYEQY